This T cell receptor (beta chain) was sequenced during a study of blood T cell repertoires in COVID-19. Whole-study context: PBMCs, B-cell-depleted T cells, or T cells provided the cDNA or gDNA that made up the material.

Trimming at V came to 8 bases and at J to 5 bases, leaving 7 bases not matched to a gene. Germline values: CDR1 MNHEY, CDR2 SVGAGI. The CDR3 is made up of 14 amino acids. Repertoires were generated with immunoSEQ multiplex PCR, while TCRdb's copy carries only in-frame clones and drops some. The sample lists around 270,000 clones, about 90% occurring once. This clone occurred once. This chain connects TRBV6-5 to TRBJ2-7; 12 bases align to TRBD2. The receptor was derived from a woman aged 40 to 50 who had been exposed to COVID-19. Material for sequencing was PBMCs or T cells enriched from blood (not recorded which). The chain's CDR3 is CASGRLAGVNEQYF. Written as DNA, the CDR3 is TGTGCCAGCGGGAGACTAGCGGGGGTCAACGAGCAGTACTTC.